Given below is one T cell receptor (beta chain) in context. With 1 base clipped from V and 2 bases from J, the junction kept 3 bases outside the gene matches. The CDR3 length is 16 residues. The germline V gene has CDR1 MGHDK and CDR2 SYGVNS. Repertoires were generated with immunoSEQ multiplex PCR, while TCRdb's copy carries only in-frame clones and drops some. The sample yields 250,000 to 350,000 clones, roughly 90% seen once. This specimen comes from a study of blood T cell repertoires in COVID-19. Study overall: PBMCs, B-cell-depleted T cells, or T cells were the source of the cDNA or gDNA that made up the material.

This TCR came from a man between 18 and 29 years old with active or convalescent COVID-19. Specimen: peripheral blood. The chain links TRBV25-1 to TRBJ2-5; TRBD2 agrees at 11 bases. The CDR3, as DNA: TGTGCCAGCAGTGAATGGAGGACTAGCGGGCAAGAGACCCAGTACTTC. Its protein product is CASSEWRTSGQETQYF.